This paragraph covers one T cell receptor beta chain sequence. The antigen is undetermined. The CDR3 runs 12 residues. Trimming took 6 bases from V and 0 from J, leaving 5 bases between them. Germline values: CDR1 WSHSY, CDR2 SAAADI. Unrecorded immune exposures were likely, despite nominal health at sampling. The PCR made use of 60 Vbeta and 13 Jbeta primers. Generated by immunoSEQ multiplex PCR, the TCRdb table keeps only in-frame clones and is missing some. There are about 77,000 clones in the sample, with approximately 13% held by the top ten. This record comes from a study of cytomegalovirus exposure and HLA in healthy donors. Background on the study: Of 300 to 450 genotyped donors, more than 70% clustered with self-reported Caucasian donors. Whole-study findings and limits: Several top significant clusters appeared, in a later analysis, to be linked to common viral pathogens. The dataset shows that most TCR sequences were rare, while some public TCRs occurred in many donors.

V is TRBV10-2 and J is TRBJ1-2; D remains unclear. The receptor was isolated from a man aged 50 or older in good health and CMV-seropositive. Material for sequencing was PBMCs. CDR3: CASSGANYGYTF. The CDR3 DNA reads TGCGCCAGCAGCGGGGCTAACTATGGCTACACCTTC.